Each of the 14 T cell receptor beta chains below was sequenced from the same sample in a study of cytomegalovirus exposure and HLA in healthy donors. Profiling relied on immunoSEQ multiplex PCR, and the TCRdb table lists in-frame clones only, not all of them. The data contain around 70,000 clones, 90% to 95% of them seen just once; the ten biggest clones take up 3% to 4%. The material sequenced was PBMCs. The origin of the receptors is a man aged 18 to 29 in good health and CMV-seronegative.

The chain couples TRBV2 to TRBJ1-1; tentatively, D is TRBD1 (5 bases). The CDR3 runs 15 residues. The V and J ends lost 9 bases and 0 bases respectively, with 17 bases between them. Germline V CDR1 and CDR2: SNHLY, FYNNEI. CDR3 region: CARGSAWGVNTEAFF. CDR3 DNA sequence: TGTGCCAGGGGTAGTGCATGGGGGGTGAACACTGAAGCTTTCTTT.

The V call is TRBV19, the J call TRBJ2-3; D is ambiguous. In germline, CDR1 is LNHDA, CDR2 SQIVND (reference sequence). With 3 bases removed from V and 5 bases from J, the gap between germline ends came to 9 bases. The CDR3 has 13 amino acids. For the CDR3, the DNA is TGTGCCAGTAGTATTTATCTCGGAGATACGCAGTATTTT. As protein: CASSIYLGDTQYF.

The gene calls are TRBV14 and TRBJ1-1; D may be TRBD1 (6 bases). CDR3 length: 13 amino acids. V dropped 4 bases and J dropped 4 bases, with 10 bases sitting between them. CDR1 and CDR2 from the germline V gene are SGHDN and FVKESK. CDR3 amino acids: CASSLKGGTEAFF. The CDR3 DNA sequence: TGTGCCAGCAGCCTAAAAGGGGGCACTGAAGCTTTCTTT.

The gene calls are TRBV30 and TRBJ1-4; TRBD1 matches 10 bases. V was clipped by 0 bases and J by 6 bases; unmatched bases: 7. The germline gives CDR1 GTSNPN, CDR2 SVGIG (reference sequence). This CDR3 region has 16 residues. The CDR3 nucleotides are TGTGCCTGGAGTGTACACCCAGGGACAGGGGATGAAAAACTGTTTTTT. This codes for CAWSVHPGTGDEKLFF.

The chain employs TRBV19 and TRBJ2-7, with 7 bases that match TRBD2. Germline V gene lookup returns CDR1 LNHDA and CDR2 SQIVND (reference sequence). Losses at the gene ends were 10 bases for V and 3 bases for J; bases not matched to a gene: 3. CDR3 length: 11 amino acids. CDR3 region: CATGTIYEQYF. DNA for the CDR3: TGTGCCACCGGGACTATCTACGAGCAGTACTTC.

The chain is built from TRBV7-8 and TRBJ2-1, with 8 bases fitting TRBD2. CDR3 length: 17 residues. The V gene end was trimmed by 1 base and the J gene end by 5 bases; junction bases not matched to a gene: 10. CDR1 and CDR2 from the germline V gene are SGHVS and FQNEAQ. The CDR3 protein is CASSLGTSQGPHNEQFF. The DNA for the CDR3 is TGTGCCAGCAGCTTAGGGACTAGCCAGGGTCCGCACAATGAGCAGTTCTTC.

The chain links TRBV6-5 to TRBJ2-3; D is possibly TRBD2 (6 bases). The ends were cut back, 8 bases at V and 2 bases at J, with 11 bases in the middle. The length of the CDR3 is 13 residues. From germline, CDR1 is MNHEY and CDR2 SVGAGI. DNA for the CDR3: TGTGCCAGCGGGGGAGGAGCCACAGATACGCAGTATTTT. Amino acids: CASGGGATDTQYF.

This sequence joins TRBV5-4 and TRBJ2-7, with 9 positions matching TRBD1. The CDR3 extends over 15 amino acids. The J segment lost 2 bases and the V segment lost 4 bases, leaving 7 bases of the junction unmatched. From germline, CDR1 is SGHNT and CDR2 YYREEE (reference sequence). The CDR3 nucleotides read TGTGCCAGCAGCCCGCGTCGGGACAGGGCCTACGAGCAGTACTTC. It translates to CASSPRRDRAYEQYF. The complete variable domain, with remaining parts taken from reference TRBV5-4 and TRBJ2-7, reads ETGVTQSPTHLIKTRGQQVTLRCSSQSGHNTVSWYQQALGQGPQFIFQYYREEENGRGNFPPRFSGLQFPNYSSELNVNALELDDSALYLCASSPRRDRAYEQYFGPGTRLTVT.

This clone came up once. The chain carries TRBV9 and TRBJ2-7; unclear D gene. V shed 0 bases and J shed 0 bases, with 4 bases lying between them. This CDR3 contains 13 residues. Germline CDR1 SGDLS, CDR2 YYNGEE. CDR3 bases: TGTGCCAGCAGCGTAGCGGGCTCCTACGAGCAGTACTTC. Amino acid sequence: CASSVAGSYEQYF.

The rearrangement joins TRBV18 to TRBJ1-5; 8 bases are a match to TRBD1. Trimming at V came to 2 bases and at J to 1 base, leaving 1 base not matched to a gene. Per the germline V gene, CDR1 is KGHSH and CDR2 is LQKENI. CDR3 length equals 15 residues. In DNA, the CDR3 is TGTGCCAGCTCACCAGGGACAGGCAGCAATCAGCCCCAGCATTTT. This codes for CASSPGTGSNQPQHF.

The CDR3 DNA is TGTGCCAGCAGCTTAATTTCGACGGGGGGAGGTACTGAAGCTTTCTTT. Its translation: CASSLISTGGGTEAFF. V and J are TRBV7-2 and TRBJ1-1; possibly TRBD1 for D (5 bases). CDR1 and CDR2 (germline): SGHTA, FQGNSA. Trimming pared 2 bases from V and 5 bases from J, leaving 18 bases between. CDR3 length: 16 residues.

This chain connects TRBV28 to TRBJ1-5; 8 positions agree with TRBD1. The CDR3 extends over 14 amino acids. CDR1 and CDR2 (germline): MDHEN, SYDVKM. J was trimmed by 5 bases and V by 6 bases; bases with no gene match: 6. CDR3 DNA: TGTGCCAGCAGCCATCAGACAGGGGATCAGCCCCAGCATTTT. Translation: CASSHQTGDQPQHF.

The rearrangement joins TRBV5-1 to TRBJ2-3, with D possibly being TRBD2 (5 bases). CDR1 and CDR2 from the germline V gene are SGHRS and YFSETQ. CDR3 length: 14 amino acids. V was shortened by 6 bases and J by 0 bases, with 11 bases between the two germline ends. In DNA form, the CDR3 reads TGCGCCAGCACGTTAGCGTTTAGCACAGATACGCAGTATTTT. Its translation is CASTLAFSTDTQYF.

V usage is TRBV5-1 and J usage is TRBJ2-7, with D possibly matching TRBD1 (5 bases). The germline V and J ends were trimmed by 4 bases and 3 bases, with 20 bases remaining between them. The CDR3 extends over 16 amino acids. CDR1 and CDR2 (germline): SGHRS, YFSETQ. The CDR3 DNA reads as TGCGCCAGCAGCGCGGATAGGTGGACAAAAAACTACGAGCAGTACTTC. Residues: CASSADRWTKNYEQYF.